Following are 25 T cell receptor beta chains from one sample sequenced in a study of cytomegalovirus exposure and HLA in healthy donors. Primers for the PCR totalled 60 Vbeta and 13 Jbeta. The assay was immunoSEQ multiplex PCR, and TCRdb's table has in-frame clones only and misses some. Its table lists about 74,000 clones. The sequenced material came from PBMCs. The source is a female donor in good health and CMV-seropositive.

The chain joins TRBV20-1 to TRBJ2-3, with a tentative D call TRBD2 (5 bases). CDR1 is DFQATT, CDR2 SNEGSKA, per germline (reference sequence). The length of the CDR3 is 11 residues. V was pared by 3 bases and J by 8 bases, with 9 bases between. CDR3 amino acids: CSASPAVTQYF. The CDR3 coding sequence is TGCAGTGCTAGTCCAGCGGTTACGCAGTATTTT.

The chain employs TRBV7-2 and TRBJ1-2; 7 positions match TRBD1. Germline V gene sequence: CDR1 SGHTA, CDR2 FQGNSA. The length of the CDR3 is 16 residues. Germline trimming cut 5 bases from V and 0 bases from J; bases unmatched to any gene: 9. The CDR3 nucleotides are TGTGCCAGCAGCCGCAAGGGGGCTCCCTCTAACTATGGCTACACCTTC. This codes for CASSRKGAPSNYGYTF.

This chain's CDR3 is CASSEMDGSSTDTQYF. The CDR3 DNA reads as TGTGCCAGCAGTGAGATGGACGGGAGTAGCACAGATACGCAGTATTTT. The rearrangement joins TRBV6-1 to TRBJ2-3; tentative D call: TRBD2 (6 bases). The germline V gene encodes CDR1 MNHNS and CDR2 SASEGT. The CDR3 totals 16 residues. Trimming removed 3 bases at V and 0 bases at J, with 13 bases between.

The V call is TRBV7-2, the J call TRBJ2-7; no firm D call. This CDR3 has 12 residues. V lost 4 bases and J lost 7, with 11 bases in between. Germline loops: CDR1 SGHTA, CDR2 FQGNSA. CDR3 coding DNA: TGTGCCAGCAGCTCTAGTTCGGGTGAGCAGTACTTC. Amino acid sequence: CASSSSSGEQYF. Supplemented by reference TRBV7-2 and TRBJ2-7, the full variable domain reads GAGVSQSPSNKVTEKGKDVELRCDPISGHTALYWYRQSLGQGLEFLIYFQGNSAPDKSGLPSDRFSAERTGGSVSTLTIQRTQQEDSAVYLCASSSSSGEQYFGPGTRLTVT.

CDR3: CASSSLVAYEQYF. The CDR3 bases are TGTGCCAGCAGCTCCCTAGTTGCGTACGAGCAGTACTTC. The chain carries TRBV7-9 and TRBJ2-7; D is unresolved. The germline V and J ends were trimmed by 4 bases and 4 bases, with 11 bases remaining between them. Germline-derived CDR1 and CDR2 are SEHNR and FQNEAQ (reference sequence). The CDR3 loop spans 13 amino acids.

The chain has TRBV18 and TRBJ1-1, with D maybe TRBD1 (5 bases). The CDR3 runs 15 residues. The V gene's germline CDR1 is KGHSH and CDR2 LQKENI. V was pared by 8 bases and J by 2 bases, with 18 bases between. The CDR3 here is CASPLLGGGNTEAFF. CDR3 DNA sequence: TGTGCCAGCCCACTACTCGGGGGAGGAAACACTGAAGCTTTCTTT.

Here the CDR3 DNA reads TGCGCCAGCAGCTTGGCCTCAGGACAGGGGGCCGGTGAGCAGTACTTC. Its translation is CASSLASGQGAGEQYF. The chain recombines TRBV5-1 with TRBJ2-7; 11 positions match TRBD1. With V trimmed by 0 bases and J by 7 bases, 9 bases remained unmatched. The germline V gene encodes CDR1 SGHRS and CDR2 YFSETQ. The CDR3 extends over 16 amino acids.

The gene calls are TRBV9 and TRBJ2-2, with D unclear. Trimming removed 0 bases at V and 0 bases at J, with 9 bases between. This CDR3 contains 16 residues. Germline CDR1 is SGDLS and CDR2 is YYNGEE. For the CDR3, the DNA is TGTGCCAGCAGCGTAGAACTATTCGCGAACACCGGGGAGCTGTTTTTT. It yields the protein CASSVELFANTGELFF.

As regards this clone: Additional DNA sequences in this sample encode the identical CDR3. The chain links TRBV5-6 to TRBJ1-2; D gene uncertain. V was cut by 1 base and J by 1 base, with 8 bases left in between. Germline loops: CDR1 SGHDT, CDR2 YYEEEE. This CDR3 spans 14 amino acids. The CDR3 reads CASSLRGSNYGYTF. The CDR3 DNA reads TGTGCCAGCAGCTTGCGTGGCAGTAACTATGGCTACACCTTC.

The CDR3 DNA is TGTGCCAGCTCACCAAAGACAGCCACTGAAGCTTTCTTT. Translation gives CASSPKTATEAFF. V and J are TRBV18 and TRBJ1-1; maybe TRBD1 (5 bases). There are 13 residues in the CDR3. CDR1 and CDR2 (germline): KGHSH, LQKENI. V was pared by 2 bases and J by 4 bases, with 8 bases between.

V gene TRBV30 combines with J gene TRBJ1-4; the D gene is possibly TRBD1 (5 bases). V lost 2 bases, J lost 4 bases, and 11 bases lay in between. This CDR3 region has 14 residues. Germline V CDR1 and CDR2: GTSNPN, SVGIG (reference sequence). CDR3 protein: CAWSTGLSNEKLFF. CDR3 nucleotide sequence: TGTGCCTGGAGTACGGGACTGAGTAATGAAAAACTGTTTTTT.

DNA for the CDR3: TGCAGCGTTGAAATGGGACTAGCGGGAGTCGGAGAGACCCAGTACTTC. This sequence encodes CSVEMGLAGVGETQYF. V usage is TRBV29-1 and J usage is TRBJ2-5; 14 positions match TRBD2. The trim removed 2 bases at V and 4 bases at J, leaving 6 bases unmatched. Germline CDR1 is SQVTM and CDR2 is ANQGSEA. The CDR3 loop spans 16 amino acids.

V usage is TRBV4-1 and J usage is TRBJ2-7; 15 bases fit TRBD2. The junction had 5 bases not matched to a gene; V was cut back by 4 bases and J by 7 bases. The CDR3 runs 15 residues. Looked up from germline, CDR1 is MGHRA and CDR2 is YSYEKL. The CDR3 DNA is TGCGCCAGCAGCCGCGGACTAGCGGGAGGGGGGGAGCAGTACTTC. This encodes CASSRGLAGGGEQYF.

This CDR3 is CAGGTGVDEQYF. The CDR3 DNA is TGTGCCGGGGGGACAGGGGTCGACGAGCAGTACTTC. V and J are TRBV28 and TRBJ2-7; 10 bases map to TRBD1. The length of the CDR3 is 12 residues. The germline V gene encodes CDR1 MDHEN and CDR2 SYDVKM. Trimming removed 11 bases from V and 5 bases from J; junction bases left unmatched: 6.

The rearrangement joins TRBV6-6 to TRBJ1-1; 11 bases map to TRBD1. CDR1 and CDR2 from the germline V gene are MNHNY and SVGAGI (reference sequence). The CDR3 loop spans 16 amino acids. J was trimmed by 4 bases and V by 6 bases; bases with no gene match: 10. The CDR3 protein is CASRQRTGGASTEAFF. CDR3 nucleotides: TGTGCCAGCAGACAGAGGACAGGGGGCGCATCCACTGAAGCTTTCTTT.

The V and J genes are TRBV4-1 and TRBJ2-3; 10 bases agree with TRBD2. Germline lookup yields CDR1 MGHRA and CDR2 YSYEKL. The CDR3 extends over 16 amino acids. The V segment lost 6 bases and the J segment 2 bases; nucleotides outside the gene matches: 8. CDR3: CASSGGTSAYTDTQYF. The CDR3 DNA reads as TGCGCCAGCAGTGGCGGGACTAGCGCCTACACAGATACGCAGTATTTT.

V usage is TRBV9 and J usage is TRBJ2-2; 12 bases agree with TRBD2. The J segment lost 1 base and the V segment lost 3 bases, leaving 1 base of the junction unmatched. CDR1 and CDR2 from the germline V gene are SGDLS and YYNGEE. There are 16 residues in the CDR3. This CDR3 reads CASSATSGGNTGELFF. As DNA, the CDR3 is TGTGCCAGCAGCGCGACTAGCGGGGGGAACACCGGGGAGCTGTTTTTT.

The chain couples TRBV7-2 to TRBJ2-3; TRBD2 aligns across 8 bases. Looked up from germline, CDR1 is SGHTA and CDR2 is FQGNSA. The CDR3 is made up of 15 amino acids. With 5 bases clipped from V and 2 bases from J, the junction kept 6 bases outside the gene matches. The CDR3 is CASSLLSGDTDTQYF. In nucleotides, the CDR3 is TGTGCCAGCAGCCTCCTTAGCGGGGACACAGATACGCAGTATTTT.

To note about this clone: The sample holds other DNA sequences that translate to the same CDR3. In nucleotides, the CDR3 is TGTGCCAGCCGTCGACTAGCCGGATCCTACGAGCAGTACTTC. This codes for CASRRLAGSYEQYF. The chain is built from TRBV13 and TRBJ2-7, with 7 bases identical to TRBD2. V dropped 8 bases and J dropped 1; count of bases not matched to a gene: 8. From germline, CDR1 is PRHDT and CDR2 FYEKMQ (reference sequence). The CDR3 spans 14 residues.

The chain carries TRBV2 and TRBJ2-7, with 10 nucleotides matching TRBD2. Germline V gene data show CDR1 as SNHLY and CDR2 as FYNNEI. The CDR3 totals 13 residues. J was trimmed by 6 bases and V by 7 bases; bases with no gene match: 6. CDR3 DNA sequence: TGTGCCAGCACAACTAGCGGGGTCCGCGAGCAGTACTTC. As protein: CASTTSGVREQYF.

V gene TRBV30 combines with J gene TRBJ2-7; tentative D call: TRBD2 (6 bases). This CDR3 comprises 14 residues. Looked up from germline, CDR1 is GTSNPN and CDR2 is SVGIG (reference sequence). V gave up 2 bases and J gave up 5 bases, with 16 bases separating them. CDR3 region: CAWSLAGSSDEQYF. The DNA for the CDR3 is TGTGCCTGGAGTCTGGCGGGGTCTTCGGACGAGCAGTACTTC. The full variable domain, with the rest looked up from reference TRBV30 and TRBJ2-7, is SQTIHQWPATLVQPVGSPLSLECTVEGTSNPNLYWYRQAAGRGLQLLFYSVGIGQISSEVPQNLSASRPQDRQFILSSKKLLLSDSGFYLCAWSLAGSSDEQYFGPGTRLTVT.

J is TRBJ2-2 and V is TRBV7-9; D is undetermined. V was shortened by 1 base and J by 1 base, with 4 bases between the two germline ends. CDR3 length: 14 amino acids. Germline-derived CDR1 and CDR2 are SEHNR and FQNEAQ (reference sequence). The CDR3 reads CASSLGVNTGELFF. As DNA, the CDR3 is TGTGCCAGCAGCTTAGGCGTGAACACCGGGGAGCTGTTTTTT.

V and J are TRBV13 and TRBJ2-7, with 15 bases identical to TRBD2. Germline CDR1 PRHDT, CDR2 FYEKMQ (reference sequence). With V trimmed by 3 bases and J by 2 bases, 2 bases remained unmatched. The CDR3 length is 16 residues. CDR3 loop: CASSLGLAGGTYEQYF. CDR3 DNA sequence: TGTGCCAGCAGCTTGGGACTAGCGGGGGGAACCTACGAGCAGTACTTC.

The rearrangement joins TRBV7-2 to TRBJ2-5; tentatively, D is TRBD2 (5 bases). Deletions cut 7 bases from V and 5 bases from J, with 20 bases between. This CDR3 spans 15 amino acids. Germline V gene sequence: CDR1 SGHTA, CDR2 FQGNSA. The CDR3 region is CASNRQGLPGETQYF. The CDR3 DNA reads TGTGCCAGCAATAGACAAGGACTCCCTGGGGAGACCCAGTACTTC.

The chain recombines TRBV7-2 with TRBJ2-7; TRBD2 agrees at 7 bases. Germline V gene data show CDR1 as SGHTA and CDR2 as FQGNSA. The J segment lost 1 base and the V segment lost 5 bases, leaving 5 bases of the junction unmatched. There are 14 residues in the CDR3. This CDR3 is CASSQTSWSYEQYF. Written as DNA, the CDR3 is TGTGCCAGCAGCCAGACTAGCTGGTCCTACGAGCAGTACTTC.